The rows below give T cell receptor beta chains drawn from one sample of a study of blood T cell repertoires in COVID-19. Using immunoSEQ multiplex PCR, the repertoire was profiled, and TCRdb retains in-frame clones only, with some absent. Among some 380,000 clones listed, approximately 86% were seen once. Source material: PBMCs or T cells enriched from blood (not recorded which). The origin of the receptors is a woman between 40 and 55 years old with acute COVID-19. The CDR3 runs from the conserved cysteine through the conserved F or W. The order of the fields is CDR3 DNA, CDR3 protein, J gene, clone size, D gene, V gene. The D gene is left open where the match is weak. Clone sizes are given selectively: once, few, many, or a class where the clone is expanded.

CDR3nt: TGTGCCAGCAGCGTAGGGAGGGCTAACTATGGCTACACCTTC
CDR3aa: CASSVGRANYGYTF
j_gene: TRBJ1-2
abundance: .
d_gene: .
v_gene: TRBV9

CDR3nt: TGTGCCAGCTCACCGAGGGCCAGAGCTAACTATGGCTACACCTTC
CDR3aa: CASSPRARANYGYTF
j_gene: TRBJ1-2
abundance: once
d_gene: .
v_gene: TRBV18

CDR3nt: TGTGCCAGTAGTATAGGACGGACAGGGACCCAGCCCCAGCATTTT
CDR3aa: CASSIGRTGTQPQHF
j_gene: TRBJ1-5
abundance: .
d_gene: TRBD1
v_gene: TRBV19

CDR3nt: TGTGCCAGCAGCTTACCCGACAGGGATGTAGGCACTGAAGCTTTCTTT
CDR3aa: CASSLPDRDVGTEAFF
j_gene: TRBJ1-1
abundance: .
d_gene: TRBD1
v_gene: TRBV7-9

CDR3nt: TGCGCCAGCCGACTAGGACAGGGAGCTAACTATGGCTACACCTTC
CDR3aa: CASRLGQGANYGYTF
j_gene: TRBJ1-2
abundance: .
d_gene: TRBD1
v_gene: TRBV10-2

CDR3nt: TGTGCCAGCAGCTTAACGGGGACTGGAAACACCATATATTTT
CDR3aa: CASSLTGTGNTIYF
j_gene: TRBJ1-3
abundance: few
d_gene: .
v_gene: TRBV5-4

CDR3nt: TGCAGCGTGCGACAGGTGGAGGCCGGGGAGCTGTTTTTT
CDR3aa: CSVRQVEAGELFF
j_gene: TRBJ2-2
abundance: .
d_gene: .
v_gene: TRBV29-1

CDR3nt: TGTGCCAGCGGTAGCAGCCCCTATGGCTACACCTTC
CDR3aa: CASGSSPYGYTF
j_gene: TRBJ1-2
abundance: .
d_gene: .
v_gene: TRBV10-3

CDR3nt: TGCGCCAGCAGCCAAGACTTTGGGGGACAGGGGGCTGGTGAAAAACTGTTTTTT
CDR3aa: CASSQDFGGQGAGEKLFF
j_gene: TRBJ1-4
abundance: .
d_gene: TRBD1
v_gene: TRBV4-1

CDR3nt: TGTGCCAGTTTAACAGCGGAAGAGACCCAGTACTTC
CDR3aa: CASLTAEETQYF
j_gene: TRBJ2-5
abundance: .
d_gene: .
v_gene: TRBV19

CDR3nt: TGTGCCTGGAGTGTACAGGGGGTAGAGACCCAGTACTTC
CDR3aa: CAWSVQGVETQYF
j_gene: TRBJ2-5
abundance: .
d_gene: TRBD1
v_gene: TRBV30

CDR3nt: TGTGCCAGCAGCCTTCGGACAGGTTTTTCCTACGAGCAGTACTTC
CDR3aa: CASSLRTGFSYEQYF
j_gene: TRBJ2-7
abundance: once
d_gene: TRBD1
v_gene: TRBV28

CDR3nt: TGCAGTGCGAGTGCTAGCGAGGGAAGTCAGTATTTT
CDR3aa: CSASASEGSQYF
j_gene: TRBJ2-3
abundance: once
d_gene: .
v_gene: TRBV20-1

CDR3nt: TGTGCCAGCAACGCGGGGGAGGAGACCCAGTACTTC
CDR3aa: CASNAGEETQYF
j_gene: TRBJ2-5
abundance: .
d_gene: TRBD2
v_gene: TRBV6-5